The 27 T cell receptor beta chains given below trace back to one sample, sequenced in a study of T-cell memory formation after mild COVID-19. TCRdb re-analysed the 5' RACE reads in MiXCR, keeping a single row per CDR3 protein. The sample has about 400,000 distinct CDR3 sequences, more than 20% seen once; the top ten hold about an eighth. The specimen was PBMCs or a T cell subset sorted from them (not recorded which). These receptors all stem from an adult woman who had mild COVID-19 (a few samples of this study predate the infection). Cell type and time point are not known.

A few counts support this clonotype. The chain carries TRBV11-1 and TRBJ2-2, with D tentatively TRBD1 or TRBD2 (5 bases each). Per germline, CDR1 SGHAT and CDR2 FQDESV (reference sequence). Trimming shortened V by 11 bases and J by 2 bases, and 18 bases separated the two germline ends. The CDR3 has 15 residues. CDR3 amino acids: CAGRWGRPNTGELFF. CDR3 coding DNA: TGTGCCGGACGCTGGGGACGGCCTAACACCGGGGAGCTGTTTTTT.

This chain joins TRBV20-1 and TRBJ2-1, with D possibly being TRBD2 (6 bases). The CDR3 runs 14 residues. V was trimmed by 0 bases and J by 5 bases, leaving 11 bases between them. The germline V gene encodes CDR1 DFQATT and CDR2 SNEGSKA (reference sequence). In nucleotides, the CDR3 is TGCAGTGCTAGAGATTGGCGGGAAAACAATGAGCAGTTCTTC. Protein product: CSARDWRENNEQFF.

The chain is built from TRBV7-8 and TRBJ1-1; D remains ambiguous. Germline V gene data show CDR1 as SGHVS and CDR2 as FQNEAQ. The CDR3 is 14 residues long. V lost 5 bases and J 0 bases, leaving 10 bases between the germline ends. CDR3 protein: CASSPKTVNTEAFF. The CDR3 region has the DNA TGTGCCAGCAGCCCAAAGACGGTGAACACTGAAGCTTTCTTT.

V gene TRBV5-4 combines with J gene TRBJ1-2; the D gene is possibly TRBD1 (5 bases). The CDR3 sequence is 15 residues long. Germline CDR1 is SGHNT and CDR2 is YYREEE (reference sequence). Trimming removed 0 bases at V and 7 bases at J, with 16 bases between. CDR3 sequence reads: CASSLGQGAFSGYTF. The CDR3 bases are TGTGCCAGCAGCTTGGGGCAGGGTGCTTTCTCTGGCTACACCTTC.

This clonotype was counted ten times or more. The rearrangement links TRBV18 to TRBJ1-1; D is unclear. V was trimmed by 1 base and J by 1 base, leaving 7 bases between them. In germline, CDR1 is KGHSH, CDR2 LQKENI. The CDR3 loop spans 14 amino acids. This CDR3 reads CASSPRTENTEAFF. DNA for the CDR3: TGTGCCAGCTCACCACGTACAGAGAACACTGAAGCTTTCTTT.

The count of this clonotype is one. V usage is TRBV7-8 and J usage is TRBJ2-3; tentatively, D is TRBD2 (6 bases). Trimming stripped 7 bases from V and 1 base from J, with 18 bases between. The germline CDR1 and CDR2 sequences are SGHVS and FQNEAQ. This CDR3 is 16 amino acids long. The CDR3 protein is CASNPVGTGRTDTQYF. The CDR3 nucleotides read TGTGCCAGCAATCCCGTAGGGACTGGCCGCACAGATACGCAGTATTTT.

In its sample, this clonotype was seen a few times. This CDR3 is CASSRREGNEQFF. The CDR3 bases are TGTGCCAGCAGCCGGAGGGAGGGGAATGAGCAGTTCTTC. The chain uses TRBV27 and TRBJ2-1; 7 nucleotides align to TRBD2. The germline CDR1 and CDR2 sequences are MNHEY and SMNVEV (reference sequence). Trimming at V came to 6 bases and at J to 7 bases, leaving 6 bases not matched to a gene. The CDR3 contains 13 residues.

This clonotype was picked up a small number of times. This chain connects TRBV7-9 to TRBJ1-1; D is perhaps TRBD1 (5 bases). The germline V gene encodes CDR1 SEHNR and CDR2 FQNEAQ (reference sequence). The CDR3 length is 13 residues. With 5 bases removed from V and 8 bases from J, the gap between germline ends came to 15 bases. The CDR3 DNA follows: TGTGCCAGCAGCGACCATGGGGGGGTCGAAGCTTTCTTT. Amino acid sequence: CASSDHGGVEAFF.

This clonotype was detected only a few times. The chain links TRBV12-3 or TRBV12-4 to TRBJ2-1; 9 bases are shared with TRBD1. V gave up 6 bases and J gave up 7 bases; unmatched junction bases: 10. The CDR3 totals 15 residues. The CDR3 here is CASSPRDRVKNEQFF. The CDR3 bases are TGTGCCAGCAGCCCTCGGGACAGGGTAAAGAATGAGCAGTTCTTC.

This clonotype was recorded a few times. The chain has TRBV5-1 and TRBJ2-2; TRBD2 is a possible D gene (5 bases). Trimming shortened V by 2 bases and J by 3 bases, and 11 bases separated the two germline ends. Germline assignment: CDR1 SGHRS and CDR2 YFSETQ. The CDR3 is 15 amino acids. The CDR3 coding sequence is TGCGCCAGCAGCTTAATGGGTAGCGACACCGGGGAGCTGTTTTTT. Protein sequence: CASSLMGSDTGELFF. Based on the CDR3 plus reference TRBV5-1 and TRBJ2-2, the full variable domain is KAGVTQTPRYLIKTRGQQVTLSCSPISGHRSVSWYQQTPGQGLQFLFEYFSETQRNKGNFPGRFSGRQFSNSRSEMNVSTLELGDSALYLCASSLMGSDTGELFFGEGSRLTVL.

A few counts support this clonotype. This chain joins TRBV29-1 and TRBJ2-2; D is uncertain. The V end lost 0 bases, the J end lost 5 bases, and 10 bases lay between the germline ends. The germline gives CDR1 SQVTM, CDR2 ANQGSEA. The CDR3 length is 14 residues. The CDR3 sequence is CSVEESRSTGELFF. The CDR3 DNA reads as TGCAGCGTTGAAGAATCTAGGAGTACCGGGGAGCTGTTTTTT.

This clonotype was found a few times. The genes are TRBV12-3 or TRBV12-4 and TRBJ2-3, with 9 positions matching TRBD2. V lost 7 bases to trimming and J lost 3 bases; unmatched junction nucleotides: 8. The CDR3 consists of 15 residues. The CDR3 DNA reads as TGTGCCAGCAAAGATAGCGGGGGAAAGACAGATACGCAGTATTTT. Translation: CASKDSGGKTDTQYF.

This chain links TRBV6-5 with TRBJ1-2, with D unclear. Germline V gene data show CDR1 as MNHEY and CDR2 as SVGAGI. Trimming removed 7 bases from V and 2 bases from J, with 11 bases in between. The CDR3 contains 13 residues. The CDR3, as DNA: TGTGCCAGCAAGATGGACGGAAACTATGGCTACACCTTC. It translates to CASKMDGNYGYTF.

V and J are TRBV7-8 and TRBJ2-2; TRBD2 is a possible D gene (5 bases). V gave up 5 bases and J gave up 5 bases, with 18 bases separating them. CDR3 length: 16 residues. Germline CDR1 SGHVS, CDR2 FQNEAQ. The CDR3 sequence is CASSPIGPGMTGELFF. CDR3 in DNA: TGTGCCAGCAGCCCGATCGGTCCGGGGATGACCGGGGAGCTGTTTTTT.

The chain uses TRBV27 and TRBJ2-2; 7 nucleotides match TRBD1. Looked up from germline, CDR1 is MNHEY and CDR2 is SMNVEV (reference sequence). V lost 5 bases to trimming and J lost 0 bases; unmatched junction nucleotides: 6. The CDR3 covers 16 residues. The DNA for the CDR3 is TGTGCCAGCAGTCCTACCGGGACAGCGAACACCGGGGAGCTGTTTTTT. It encodes CASSPTGTANTGELFF.

This clonotype was picked up many times. The chain recombines TRBV14 with TRBJ2-1; D is perhaps TRBD1 or TRBD2 (5 bases each). The V and J ends lost 4 bases and 5 bases respectively, with 18 bases between them. Germline V gene sequence: CDR1 SGHDN, CDR2 FVKESK. The length of the CDR3 is 16 residues. The CDR3 nucleotides read TGTGCCAGCAGCCCAGTACCGGTGGGGCGGGACAATGAGCAGTTCTTC. Encoded protein: CASSPVPVGRDNEQFF.

V gene TRBV24-1 combines with J gene TRBJ1-2; D gene unclear. Germline loops: CDR1 KGHDR, CDR2 SFDVKD. The CDR3 consists of 18 residues. The ends were cut back, 6 bases at V and 1 base at J, with 23 bases in the middle. In DNA, the CDR3 is TGTGCCACCAGTCCGTCGGTCTACACAAACGACTATAACTATGGCTACACCTTC. Residues: CATSPSVYTNDYNYGYTF.

In its sample, this clonotype was seen a few times. The rearrangement uses TRBV12-3 or TRBV12-4 and TRBJ2-7; a possible D gene is TRBD1 (5 bases). The CDR3 length is 15 residues. The V end lost 2 bases, the J end lost 2 bases, and 13 bases lay between the germline ends. The CDR3 region has the DNA TGTGCCAGCAGTTTAAGGTCAGGGCTCCCCTACGAGCAGTACTTC. It is translated as CASSLRSGLPYEQYF.

The rearrangement uses TRBV24-1 and TRBJ2-3; 8 bases fit TRBD2. Germline V gene sequence: CDR1 KGHDR, CDR2 SFDVKD. V shed 6 bases, J shed 3 bases, and the junction held 10 bases outside the gene matches. This CDR3 is built from 16 residues. CDR3 bases: TGTGCCACCAGTCCCCCCAGCGGGAGAGGGACAGATACGCAGTATTTT. Translation: CATSPPSGRGTDTQYF.

This clonotype showed up just a few times. This chain connects TRBV29-1 to TRBJ1-1, with unresolved D. Trimming cost V 7 bases and J 0 bases, with 12 bases left between them. Germline lookup yields CDR1 SQVTM and CDR2 ANQGSEA. The CDR3 has 13 residues. DNA of the CDR3: TGCAGCGCGAGGACTCCCATGAACACTGAAGCTTTCTTT. As protein: CSARTPMNTEAFF.

The chain carries TRBV20-1 and TRBJ2-7, with 8 bases identical to TRBD2. CDR3 length: 15 amino acids. Germline CDR1 reads DFQATT; CDR2 reads SNEGSKA (reference sequence). With V trimmed by 0 bases and J by 2 bases, 6 bases remained unmatched. The CDR3 nucleotides read TGCAGTGCTAGAGATTCAACGGGGGGGGCCTACGAGCAGTACTTC. Encoded protein: CSARDSTGGAYEQYF.

The chain joins TRBV12-3 or TRBV12-4 to TRBJ2-3, with 7 bases identical to TRBD1. The CDR3 length is 14 residues. J was trimmed by 1 base and V by 6 bases; bases with no gene match: 4. The CDR3 region is CASRPDRGTDTQYF. The CDR3 coding sequence is TGTGCCAGCAGGCCTGACAGGGGCACAGATACGCAGTATTTT.

The chain has TRBV7-6 and TRBJ2-3; TRBD2 aligns across 13 bases. Germline assignment: CDR1 SGHVS and CDR2 FNYEAQ. V shed 4 bases and J 5 bases; nucleotides not matched to a gene: 9. This CDR3 is built from 17 residues. The CDR3 spells CASSSRIGLAGEDTQYF. The DNA of the CDR3 is TGTGCCAGCAGCTCCCGCATAGGACTAGCGGGAGAAGATACGCAGTATTTT. Drawing the rest from reference TRBV7-6 and TRBJ2-3, the complete variable domain is GAGVSQSPRYKVTKRGQDVALRCDPISGHVSLYWYRQALGQGPEFLTYFNYEAQQDKSGLPNDRFSAERPEGSISTLTIQRTEQRDSAMYRCASSSRIGLAGEDTQYFGPGTRLTVL.

The rearrangement joins TRBV20-1 to TRBJ1-2; 12 nucleotides align to TRBD1. The CDR3 has 15 residues. The ends lost 6 bases at V and 4 bases at J; junction bases unmatched: 9. Germline V lookup: CDR1 DFQATT, CDR2 SNEGSKA (reference sequence). CDR3 in amino acids: CSATRGQGASYGYTF. The DNA of the CDR3 is TGCAGTGCCACCCGGGGACAGGGGGCAAGCTATGGCTACACCTTC.

The J gene is TRBJ2-3, the V gene TRBV2; the D is unclear. V was cut by 7 bases and J by 0 bases, with 14 bases left in between. The CDR3 extends over 15 amino acids. Germline CDR1 reads SNHLY; CDR2 reads FYNNEI. In DNA, the CDR3 is TGTGCCAGCAAGGTGGGCTTCTTAAGCACAGATACGCAGTATTTT. It encodes CASKVGFLSTDTQYF.

This clonotype showed up just a few times. The junction differs from germline at one of its ends, possibly a read error. The chain uses TRBV7-7 and TRBJ2-5; D may be TRBD2 (6 bases). The CDR3 has 14 residues. From germline, CDR1 is SSHAT and CDR2 FNYEAQ (reference sequence). CDR3 protein: CASSSGGTPETQYF. CDR3 bases: TGTGCTAGCAGCTCTGGGGGGACTCCTGAGACCCAGTACTTC.

The V call is TRBV7-2, the J call TRBJ1-2; the D is unclear. The length of the CDR3 is 12 residues. Trimming removed 1 base from V and 4 bases from J, with 4 bases in between. The germline gives CDR1 SGHTA, CDR2 FQGNSA. The CDR3 region is CASSLGVYGYTF. The CDR3 DNA reads TGTGCCAGCAGCTTAGGGGTCTATGGCTACACCTTC. Supplemented by reference TRBV7-2 and TRBJ1-2, the full variable domain reads GAGVSQSPSNKVTEKGKDVELRCDPISGHTALYWYRQSLGQGLEFLIYFQGNSAPDKSGLPSDRFSAERTGGSVSTLTIQRTQQEDSAVYLCASSLGVYGYTFGSGTRLTVV.